This TCR beta chain was identified in a study of cytomegalovirus exposure and HLA in healthy donors. The study ran its PCR with 60 Vbeta and 13 Jbeta primers. Measured with immunoSEQ multiplex PCR; TCRdb has only the in-frame clones, and not every one. Of about 120,000 clones in the sample, about 83% are singletons; the top ten hold approximately 2.6%. The germline V gene has CDR1 LNHDA and CDR2 SQIVND (reference sequence). V lost 6 bases to trimming and J lost 5 bases, with 11 bases between them. The CDR3 runs 13 residues. The V call is TRBV19, the J call TRBJ2-1; the D is unclear. Sequencing was done on a sample of PBMCs. The source is a female donor in good health and CMV-seronegative. CDR3 region: CASRGRSNNEQFF. In nucleotides, the CDR3 is TGTGCCAGTAGGGGCAGGTCCAACAATGAGCAGTTCTTC.